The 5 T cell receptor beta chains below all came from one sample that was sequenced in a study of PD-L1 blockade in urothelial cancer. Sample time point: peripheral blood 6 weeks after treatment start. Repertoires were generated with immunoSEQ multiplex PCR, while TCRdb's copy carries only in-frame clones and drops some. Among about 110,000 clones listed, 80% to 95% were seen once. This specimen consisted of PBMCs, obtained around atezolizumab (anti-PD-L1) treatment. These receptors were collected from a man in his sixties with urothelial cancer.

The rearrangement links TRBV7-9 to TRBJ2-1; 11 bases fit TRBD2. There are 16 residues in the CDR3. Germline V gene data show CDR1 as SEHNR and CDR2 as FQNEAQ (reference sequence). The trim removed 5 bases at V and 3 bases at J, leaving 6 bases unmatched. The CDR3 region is CASSGSGLADYNEQFF. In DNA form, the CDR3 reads TGTGCCAGCAGCGGATCGGGACTAGCGGACTACAATGAGCAGTTCTTC.

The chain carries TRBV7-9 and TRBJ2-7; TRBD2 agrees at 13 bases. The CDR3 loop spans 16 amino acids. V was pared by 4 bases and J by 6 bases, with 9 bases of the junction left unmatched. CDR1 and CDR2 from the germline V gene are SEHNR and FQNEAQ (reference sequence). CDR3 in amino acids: CASSSHRTSGSGEQYF. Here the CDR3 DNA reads TGTGCCAGCAGCTCCCATAGGACTAGCGGGAGTGGCGAGCAGTACTTC.

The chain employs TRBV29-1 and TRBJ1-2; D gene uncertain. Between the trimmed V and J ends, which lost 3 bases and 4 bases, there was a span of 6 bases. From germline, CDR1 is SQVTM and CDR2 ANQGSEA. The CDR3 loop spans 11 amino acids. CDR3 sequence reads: CSVESGYGYTF. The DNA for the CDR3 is TGCAGCGTTGAGAGCGGCTATGGCTACACCTTC.

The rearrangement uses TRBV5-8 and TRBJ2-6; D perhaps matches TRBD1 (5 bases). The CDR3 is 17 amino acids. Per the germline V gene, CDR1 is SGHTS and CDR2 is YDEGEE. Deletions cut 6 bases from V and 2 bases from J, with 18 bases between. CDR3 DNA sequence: TGTGCCAGCACATTTACCTCAGGGCTGCCTGGGGCCAACGTCCTGACTTTC. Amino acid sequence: CASTFTSGLPGANVLTF.

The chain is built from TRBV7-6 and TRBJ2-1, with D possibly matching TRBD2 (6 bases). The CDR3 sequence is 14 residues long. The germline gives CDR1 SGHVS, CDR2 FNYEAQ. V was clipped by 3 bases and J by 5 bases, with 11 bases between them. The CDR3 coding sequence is TGTGCCAGCAGCTTGCGGGGTGGGAACAATGAGCAGTTCTTC. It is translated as CASSLRGGNNEQFF.